This T cell receptor beta chain was sequenced during a study of CD8+ T cells in alopecia areata. Overall study context: Those patients who were treated received oral tofacitinib, which was given at 5 to 10 mg twice daily for moderate-to-severe alopecia areata.

Treatment given: oral pan-JAK inhibitor, 5-10 mg twice daily. About this clone: What it binds is unknown.

CDR1 and CDR2 (germline): MGHRA, YSYEKL. Trimming took 0 bases from V and 2 from J, leaving 17 bases between them. CDR3 length: 18 amino acids. Study-level findings and limits: More clonal than normal scalp was lesional scalp, particularly alopecia totalis/universalis. Scalp sequencing captures resident alphabeta T cells of normal skin too.

cDNA reverse transcribed from extracted RNA served as the sequencing template. Assay: immunoSEQ multiplex PCR; the TCRdb copy retains only in-frame clones and omits some. Among approximately 280,000 clones, roughly 64% were seen once, and the ten largest hold more than 1.5%. Here the sequenced sample was CD4+ T cells sorted from blood, taken at week 24, from a patient treated with tofacitinib. The TCR was taken from a human donor with alopecia areata. The gene calls are TRBV4-1 and TRBJ2-1, with a weak D call TRBD1 (6 bases). The CDR3 loop reads CASSQESYRVMTYNEQFF. Here the CDR3 DNA reads TGCGCCAGCAGCCAAGAATCGTACAGGGTGATGACCTACAATGAGCAGTTCTTC.